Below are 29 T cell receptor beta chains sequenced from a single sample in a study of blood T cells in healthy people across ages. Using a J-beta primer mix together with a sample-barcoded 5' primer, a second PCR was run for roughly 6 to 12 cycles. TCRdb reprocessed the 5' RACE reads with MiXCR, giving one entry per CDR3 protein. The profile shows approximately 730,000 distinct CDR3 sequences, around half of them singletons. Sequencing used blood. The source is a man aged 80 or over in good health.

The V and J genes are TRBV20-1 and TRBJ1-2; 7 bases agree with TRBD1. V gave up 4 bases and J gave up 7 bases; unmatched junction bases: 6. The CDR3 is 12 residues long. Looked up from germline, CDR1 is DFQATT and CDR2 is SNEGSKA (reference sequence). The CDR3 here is CSAKNPGGGYTF. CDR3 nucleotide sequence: TGCAGTGCTAAAAATCCAGGGGGTGGCTACACCTTC.

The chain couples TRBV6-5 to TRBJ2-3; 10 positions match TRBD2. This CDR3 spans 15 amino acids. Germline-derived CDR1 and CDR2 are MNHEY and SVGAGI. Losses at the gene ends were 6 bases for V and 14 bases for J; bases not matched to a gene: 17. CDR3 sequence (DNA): TGTGCCAGCAGCCCGACGGGACTAGCGCACAGATACGCGTATTTT. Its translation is CASSPTGLAHRYAYF.

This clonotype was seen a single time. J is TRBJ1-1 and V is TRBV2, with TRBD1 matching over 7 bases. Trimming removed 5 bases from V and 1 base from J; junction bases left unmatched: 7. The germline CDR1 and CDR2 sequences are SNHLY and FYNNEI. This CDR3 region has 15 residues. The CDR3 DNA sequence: TGTGCCAGCAGTCTGGACAGGAACTCGAACACTGAAGCTTTCTTT. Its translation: CASSLDRNSNTEAFF. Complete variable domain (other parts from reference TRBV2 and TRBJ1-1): EPEVTQTPSHQVTQMGQEVILRCVPISNHLYFYWYRQILGQKVEFLVSFYNNEISEKSEIFDDQFSVERPDGSNFTLKIRSTKLEDSAMYFCASSLDRNSNTEAFFGQGTRLTVV.

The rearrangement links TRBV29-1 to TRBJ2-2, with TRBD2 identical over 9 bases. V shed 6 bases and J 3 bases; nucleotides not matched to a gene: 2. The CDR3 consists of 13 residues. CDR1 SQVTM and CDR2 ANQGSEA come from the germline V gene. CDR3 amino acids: CSVRLADTGELFF. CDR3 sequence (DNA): TGCAGCGTGAGACTAGCGGACACCGGGGAGCTGTTTTTT.

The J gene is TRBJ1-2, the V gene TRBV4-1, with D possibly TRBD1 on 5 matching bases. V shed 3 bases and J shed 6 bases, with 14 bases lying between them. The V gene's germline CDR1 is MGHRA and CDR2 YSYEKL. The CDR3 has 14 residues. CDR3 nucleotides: TGCGCCAGCAGCCACTCCGGGACCCTAAATGGCTACACCTTC. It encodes CASSHSGTLNGYTF.

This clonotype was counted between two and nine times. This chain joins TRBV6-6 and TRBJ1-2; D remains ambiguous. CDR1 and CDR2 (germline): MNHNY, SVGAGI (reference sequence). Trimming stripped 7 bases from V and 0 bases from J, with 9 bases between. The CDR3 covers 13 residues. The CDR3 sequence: CASKGNTNYGYTF. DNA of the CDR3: TGTGCCAGCAAGGGAAACACTAACTATGGCTACACCTTC.

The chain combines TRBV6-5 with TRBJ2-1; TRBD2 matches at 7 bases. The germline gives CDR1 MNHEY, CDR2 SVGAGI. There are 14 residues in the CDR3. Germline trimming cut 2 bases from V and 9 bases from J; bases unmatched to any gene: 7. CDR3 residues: CASSYKGGNGEQFF. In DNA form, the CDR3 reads TGTGCCAGCAGTTACAAGGGAGGGAACGGTGAGCAGTTCTTC.

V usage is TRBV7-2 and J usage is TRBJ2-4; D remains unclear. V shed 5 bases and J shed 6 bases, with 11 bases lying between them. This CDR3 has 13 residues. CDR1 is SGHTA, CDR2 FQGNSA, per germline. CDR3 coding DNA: TGTGCCAGCAGCCCAGGTTGGGGAAACATTCAGTACTTC. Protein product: CASSPGWGNIQYF.

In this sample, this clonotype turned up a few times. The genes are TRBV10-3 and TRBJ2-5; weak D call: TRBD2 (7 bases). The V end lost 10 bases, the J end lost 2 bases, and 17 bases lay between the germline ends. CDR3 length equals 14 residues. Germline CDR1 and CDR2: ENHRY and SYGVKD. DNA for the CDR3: TGTGCCACCGGGGCGGGGGCCGTACAAGAGACCCAGTACTTC. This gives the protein CATGAGAVQETQYF.

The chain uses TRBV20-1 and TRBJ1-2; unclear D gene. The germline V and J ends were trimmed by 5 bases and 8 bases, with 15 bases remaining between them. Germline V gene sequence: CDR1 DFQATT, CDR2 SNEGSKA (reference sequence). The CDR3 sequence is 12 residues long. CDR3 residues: CSAPYPTSGYTF. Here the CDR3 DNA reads TGCAGTGCTCCCTACCCGACCTCCGGCTACACCTTC.

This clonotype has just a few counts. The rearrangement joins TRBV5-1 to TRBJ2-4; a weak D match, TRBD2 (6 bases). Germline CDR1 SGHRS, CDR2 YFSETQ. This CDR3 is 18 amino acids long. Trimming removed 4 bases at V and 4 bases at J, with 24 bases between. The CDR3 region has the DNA TGCGCCAGCAGCGCCTACTACCCACCGGGAGACCCTAAAAACATTCAGTACTTC. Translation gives CASSAYYPPGDPKNIQYF.

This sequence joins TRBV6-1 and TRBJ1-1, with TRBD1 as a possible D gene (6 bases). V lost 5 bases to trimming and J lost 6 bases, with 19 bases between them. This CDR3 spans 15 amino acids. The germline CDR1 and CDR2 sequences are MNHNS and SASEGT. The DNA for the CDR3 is TGTGCCAGCAGTCCCACACAGGGAGGGCGGGCTGAAGCTTTCTTT. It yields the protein CASSPTQGGRAEAFF.

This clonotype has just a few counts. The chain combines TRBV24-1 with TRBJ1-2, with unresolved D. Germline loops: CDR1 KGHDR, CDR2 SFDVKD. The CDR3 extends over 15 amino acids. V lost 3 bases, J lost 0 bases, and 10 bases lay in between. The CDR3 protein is CATSDTQIPNYGYTF. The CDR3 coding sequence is TGTGCCACCAGTGATACGCAAATACCTAACTATGGCTACACCTTC.

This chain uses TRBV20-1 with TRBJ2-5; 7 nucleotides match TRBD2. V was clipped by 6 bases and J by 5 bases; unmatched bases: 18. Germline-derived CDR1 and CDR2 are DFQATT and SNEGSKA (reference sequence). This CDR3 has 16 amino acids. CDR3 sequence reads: CSATPISGNHWETQYF. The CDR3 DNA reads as TGCAGTGCAACCCCCATCAGCGGGAATCACTGGGAGACCCAGTACTTC.

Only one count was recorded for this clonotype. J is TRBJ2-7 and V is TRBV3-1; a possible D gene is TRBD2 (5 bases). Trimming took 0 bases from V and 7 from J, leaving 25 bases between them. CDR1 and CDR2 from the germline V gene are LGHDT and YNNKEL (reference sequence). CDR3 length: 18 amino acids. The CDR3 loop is CASSQERAAQRRNVEQYF. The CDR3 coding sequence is TGTGCCAGCAGCCAAGAAAGGGCAGCACAGAGGAGGAATGTTGAGCAGTACTTC.

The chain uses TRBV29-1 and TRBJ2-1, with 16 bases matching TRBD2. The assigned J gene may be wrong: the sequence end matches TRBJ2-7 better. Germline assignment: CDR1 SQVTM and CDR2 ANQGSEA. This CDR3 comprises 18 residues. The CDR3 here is CSGNAGQGTSGRDNEQYF. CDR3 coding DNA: TGCAGCGGAAATGCGGGACAGGGGACTAGCGGGAGGGATAATGAGCAGTACTTC.

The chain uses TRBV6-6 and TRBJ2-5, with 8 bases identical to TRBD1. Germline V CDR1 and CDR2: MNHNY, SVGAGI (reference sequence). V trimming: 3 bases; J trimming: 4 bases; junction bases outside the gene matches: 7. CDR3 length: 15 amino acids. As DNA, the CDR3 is TGTGCCAGCAGTTATGGCAGGGGGCTGTTAGAGACCCAGTACTTC. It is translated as CASSYGRGLLETQYF.

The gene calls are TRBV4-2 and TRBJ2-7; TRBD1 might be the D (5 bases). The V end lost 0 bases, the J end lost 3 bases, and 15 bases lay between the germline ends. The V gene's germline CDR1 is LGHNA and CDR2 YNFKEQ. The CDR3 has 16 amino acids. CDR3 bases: TGTGCCAGCAGCCAAGAATGGGGCAGTCCCCTCTACGAGCAGTACTTC. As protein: CASSQEWGSPLYEQYF.

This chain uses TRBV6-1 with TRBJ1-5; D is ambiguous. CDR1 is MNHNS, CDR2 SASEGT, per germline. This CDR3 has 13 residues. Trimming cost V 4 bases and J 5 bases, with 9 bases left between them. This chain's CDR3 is CASSGYPDQPQHF. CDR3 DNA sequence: TGTGCCAGCAGTGGGTACCCCGATCAGCCCCAGCATTTT.

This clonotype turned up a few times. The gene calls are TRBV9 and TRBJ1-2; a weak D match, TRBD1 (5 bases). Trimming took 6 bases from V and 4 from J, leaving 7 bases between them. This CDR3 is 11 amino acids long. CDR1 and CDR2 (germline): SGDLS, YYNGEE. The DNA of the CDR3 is TGTGCCAGCAATAGGGGCTATGGCTACACCTTC. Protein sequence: CASNRGYGYTF. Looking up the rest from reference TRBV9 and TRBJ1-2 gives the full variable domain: DSGVTQTPKHLITATGQRVTLRCSPRSGDLSVYWYQQSLDQGLQFLIQYYNGEERAKGNILERFSAQQFPDLHSELNLSSLELGDSALYFCASNRGYGYTFGSGTRLTVV.

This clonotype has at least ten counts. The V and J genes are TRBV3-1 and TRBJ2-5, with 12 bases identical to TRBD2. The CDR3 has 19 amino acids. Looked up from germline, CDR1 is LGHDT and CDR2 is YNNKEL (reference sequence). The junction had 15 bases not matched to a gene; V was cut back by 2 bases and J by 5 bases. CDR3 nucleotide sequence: TGTGCCAGCAGCCAAAAACACCCTAGCGGGAGGGGCCTAGGGGAGACCCAGTACTTC. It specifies CASSQKHPSGRGLGETQYF.

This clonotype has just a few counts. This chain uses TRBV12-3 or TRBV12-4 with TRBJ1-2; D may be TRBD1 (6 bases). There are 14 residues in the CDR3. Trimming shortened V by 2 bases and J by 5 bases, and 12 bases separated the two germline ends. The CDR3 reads CASSLSPGAYGYTF. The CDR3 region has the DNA TGTGCCAGCAGTTTAAGCCCAGGGGCGTATGGCTACACCTTC.

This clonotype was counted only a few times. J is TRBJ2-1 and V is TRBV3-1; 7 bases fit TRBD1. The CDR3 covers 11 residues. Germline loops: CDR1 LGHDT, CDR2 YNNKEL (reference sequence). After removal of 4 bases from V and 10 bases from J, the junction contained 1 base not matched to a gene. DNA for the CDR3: TGTGCCAGCAGCCTACAGGGGGAGCAGTTCTTC. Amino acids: CASSLQGEQFF.

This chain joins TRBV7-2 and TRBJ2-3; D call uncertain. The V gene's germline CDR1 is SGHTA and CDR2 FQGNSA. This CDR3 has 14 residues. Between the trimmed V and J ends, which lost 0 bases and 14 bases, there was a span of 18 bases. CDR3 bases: TGTGCCAGCAGCTTAGCGATGGCGGTGCGATACGCGTATTTT. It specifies CASSLAMAVRYAYF.

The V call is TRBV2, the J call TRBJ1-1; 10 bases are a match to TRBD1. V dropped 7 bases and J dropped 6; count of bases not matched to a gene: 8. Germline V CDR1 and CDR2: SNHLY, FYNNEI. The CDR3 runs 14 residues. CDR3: CASIRDRGSAEAFF. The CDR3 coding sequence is TGTGCCAGCATTCGGGACAGGGGATCGGCTGAAGCTTTCTTT.

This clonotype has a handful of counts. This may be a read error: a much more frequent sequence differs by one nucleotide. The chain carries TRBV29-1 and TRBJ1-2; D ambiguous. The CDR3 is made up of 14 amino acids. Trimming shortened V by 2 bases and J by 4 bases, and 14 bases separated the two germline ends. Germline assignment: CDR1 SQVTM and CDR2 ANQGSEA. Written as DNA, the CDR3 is TGCAGCGTTGAACTCCCCGGCCAGCTCTATGGCTACACCTTC. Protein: CSVELPGQLYGYTF.

The CDR3: CSASRGDRGRRTEAFF. In DNA form, the CDR3 reads TGCAGTGCTAGTCGGGGGGACAGGGGGCGACGCACTGAAGCTTTCTTT. V is TRBV20-1 and J is TRBJ1-1; 12 positions match TRBD1. With V trimmed by 3 bases and J by 4 bases, 9 bases remained unmatched. The CDR3 runs to 16 residues. Per germline, CDR1 DFQATT and CDR2 SNEGSKA (reference sequence).

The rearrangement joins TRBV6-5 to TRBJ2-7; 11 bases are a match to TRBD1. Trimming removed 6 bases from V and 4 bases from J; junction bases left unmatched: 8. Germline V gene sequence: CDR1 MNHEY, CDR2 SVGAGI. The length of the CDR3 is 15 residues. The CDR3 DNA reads TGTGCCAGCAGAATTAGGACAGGGGGCGGGTACGAGCAGTACTTC. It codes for CASRIRTGGGYEQYF.

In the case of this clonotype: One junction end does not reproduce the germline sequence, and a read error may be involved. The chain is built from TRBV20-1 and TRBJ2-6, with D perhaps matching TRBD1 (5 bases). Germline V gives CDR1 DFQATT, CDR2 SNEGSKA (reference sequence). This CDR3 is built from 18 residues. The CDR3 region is CSPREVSGSRPGANVLTF. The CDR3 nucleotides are TGCAGTCCTAGAGAAGTATCAGGGTCCCGCCCTGGGGCCAACGTCCTGACTTTC.